The rows below give T cell receptor beta chains drawn from one sample of a study of blood T cell repertoires in COVID-19. Sequenced by immunoSEQ multiplex PCR; TCRdb stores in-frame clones only, minus some. The sample has more than 300,000 clones, roughly 86% seen once. The material sequenced was peripheral blood. The source of these receptors is a woman in her 70s with COVID-19, enrolled during active disease. Both conserved end residues are part of each CDR3. Fields, in order: D gene, J gene, V gene, clone size, CDR3 DNA, CDR3 protein. The D gene is left open where the match is weak. Clone size appears in some rows only: once, few, many, or a class for an expanded clone.

D: TRBD1
J: TRBJ1-5
V: TRBV19
size: .
DNA: TGTGCCAGTAGTGTGTCCGGGACAGAGTATCAGCCCCAGCATTTT
CDR3: CASSVSGTEYQPQHF

D: TRBD2
J: TRBJ2-1
V: TRBV6-2/TRBV6-3
size: once
DNA: TGTGCCAGCAGTTTCACACTAAACGGGGGGTTCGACAATGAGCAGTTCTTC
CDR3: CASSFTLNGGFDNEQFF

D: .
J: TRBJ1-2
V: TRBV5-1
size: once
DNA: TGCGCCAGCAGCTTAGGGGATGGGAACTATGGCTACACCTTC
CDR3: CASSLGDGNYGYTF

D: TRBD1
J: TRBJ1-5
V: TRBV23-1
size: once
DNA: TGCGCCAGCAGTCTTATGACAGGGGGCTGTGAGCCCCAGCATTTT
CDR3: CASSLMTGGCEPQHF

D: TRBD2
J: TRBJ2-3
V: TRBV28
size: .
DNA: TGTGCCAGCAGTTTCCTTTCTAGCGGGGGGGCAGATACGCAGTATTTT
CDR3: CASSFLSSGGADTQYF

D: TRBD1
J: TRBJ1-6
V: TRBV6-5
size: .
DNA: TGTGCCACACGACTGGAGGGGGCGCCTTCACCCCTCCACTTT
CDR3: CATRLEGAPSPLHF

D: TRBD1
J: TRBJ1-1
V: TRBV9
size: .
DNA: TGTGCCAGCAGCCCCCGGACAGGGTCTGAAGCTTTCTTT
CDR3: CASSPRTGSEAFF

D: .
J: TRBJ1-3
V: TRBV5-1
size: .
DNA: TGCGCCAGCAACAGGGCAGGGGAAGACACCATATATTTT
CDR3: CASNRAGEDTIYF

D: .
J: TRBJ2-7
V: TRBV15
size: .
DNA: TGTGCCACCGGGGCGGACGGTGCCAGGGAGCAGTACTTC
CDR3: CATGADGAREQYF

D: .
J: TRBJ1-2
V: TRBV9
size: .
DNA: TGTGCCAGCAGCGTAGACGGGGGAAGCTATGGCTACACCTTC
CDR3: CASSVDGGSYGYTF

D: .
J: TRBJ1-4
V: TRBV18
size: once
DNA: TGTGCCAGCTCACCATCTTCCGGACAGACCGAAAAACTGTTTTTT
CDR3: CASSPSSGQTEKLFF

D: .
J: TRBJ2-1
V: TRBV5-1
size: .
DNA: TGCGCCAGCAGCTTTGGGAGCTCCTACAATGAGCAGTTCTTC
CDR3: CASSFGSSYNEQFF

D: TRBD2
J: TRBJ2-2
V: TRBV6-2/TRBV6-3
size: .
DNA: TGTGCCAGCAGTTACTCGGTGACTAGCTTAACCGGGGAGCTGTTTTTT
CDR3: CASSYSVTSLTGELFF

D: TRBD2
J: TRBJ2-2
V: TRBV4-2
size: once
DNA: TGTGCCAGCAGCCAAGAGGCCCGGAACGGGGGGGCCTCGGGGGAGCTGTTTTTT
CDR3: CASSQEARNGGASGELFF

D: .
J: TRBJ2-1
V: TRBV5-4
size: .
DNA: TGTGCCAGCCTGGACAGCTCCTACAATGAGCAGTTCTTC
CDR3: CASLDSSYNEQFF

D: .
J: TRBJ1-4
V: TRBV5-6
size: .
DNA: TGTGCCAGCAGCTTGGAGGTCGACTTAAACTCTAATGAAAAACTGTTTTTT
CDR3: CASSLEVDLNSNEKLFF

D: .
J: TRBJ1-1
V: TRBV30
size: once
DNA: TGTGCCTGGCGACTAGCCACCATAGATGAAGCTTTCTTT
CDR3: CAWRLATIDEAFF

D: TRBD2
J: TRBJ2-3
V: TRBV11-2
size: .
DNA: TGTGCCAGCAGCTTTTTCGGGGGGAGCACAGATACGCAGTATTTT
CDR3: CASSFFGGSTDTQYF

D: TRBD1
J: TRBJ1-2
V: TRBV4-2
size: once
DNA: TGTGCCAGCAGCGCGGGACAGGGGGCTTATGGCTACACCTTC
CDR3: CASSAGQGAYGYTF

D: .
J: TRBJ2-7
V: TRBV5-1
size: .
DNA: TGCGCCAGCAGCTTGGGTAGGAGCCCAGCTTACGAGCAGTACTTC
CDR3: CASSLGRSPAYEQYF

D: .
J: TRBJ2-5
V: TRBV24-1
size: .
DNA: TGTGCCACCGGCCTCTCGGAGACCCAGTACTTC
CDR3: CATGLSETQYF

D: TRBD1
J: TRBJ1-6
V: TRBV19
size: .
DNA: TGTGCCAGTAGCCGGACAGGGTTCGCTAATTCACCCCTCCACTTT
CDR3: CASSRTGFANSPLHF